What follows describes a single TCR beta chain. The clone's antigen remains unknown. No much larger clonotype is one base removed from it; base qualities were not supplied. The data are from a study of shared clonotypes between healthy human individuals (dated by TCRdb to 2020 to 2021). Study-level background: A couple of women and a few men aged 18 to 49 years were included in the cohort. For each donor, three plates each were used for CD4 naive and CD4 memory, two plates were used for CD8 naive, and one plate was used for CD8 memory. To estimate repertoire size and how much clonotypes are shared between individuals, the study performed deep sequencing of blood TCR repertoires from 4 to 6 healthy adults. Libraries were prepared and TCR repertoires were sequenced by different laboratories using diverse techniques, in order to increase sequencing depth and limit assay-specific biases. Each donor's leukapheresis produced roughly between about 0.9 and 9.5 billion PBMCs. Points the paper makes about the study in general: Larger estimated clonotype richness was generally found for naive subsets than for memory subsets. Compared with non-shared clonotypes, the clonotypes found in all four sorted-subset donors had higher generation probabilities. When a few donors were compared, the shared fraction of clonotypes was around 4.6% for naive CD4, around 3.5% for naive CD8, about 2.4% for memory CD4, and roughly 0.43% for memory CD8. Pairwise subsampling led to the expectation that sequencing depth would affect the degree of clonotype sharing among donors. Even with the large sequencing depth, rarefaction of the sorted-subset datasets indicated that sequencing was incomplete. Sampling was limited to blood, and TCR repertoires in tissue likely differ from TCR repertoires in blood. The genetic and exposure-history diversity represented was limited by the small number of donors.

Deletion took 1 base off V and 6 bases off J, with a span of 13 bases between the germline ends. Via the germline V gene, CDR1 is SGHTA and CDR2 FQGNSA. The CDR3 sequence holds 14 residues, the cysteine and phenylalanine included. Only the CDR3 part of the read is kept: 42 bases, read in frame from the first base. Donors were healthy HIV-negative adults with no recently reported acute infections or vaccinations. All donors were Caucasian adults living in Nashville, Tennessee, USA. CD4+ T cells were enriched by magnetic negative selection, after which naive cells were positively selected on CD45RA and the negative fraction was taken as the memory subset. After blood collection by leukapheresis, PBMCs were isolated using Ficoll-Histopaque density gradient centrifugation and then cryopreserved in the vapor phase of liquid nitrogen. Analytical flow cytometry was used to check the purity and quantity of every magnetically sorted T cell population. From each sorted fraction, genomic DNA was isolated and quantified by UV absorbance on a Nanodrop 2000c.

TCR CDR3 regions were amplified from genomic DNA by multiplex PCR using the deep immunoSEQ assay. Extracted genomic DNA from each cell subset was distributed evenly across all wells of several immunoSEQ 96-well plates, and each plate was treated as a replicate. For sorted subsets, 200 to 250 ng of genomic DNA, equivalent to some 33,000 T cell genomes, went into each replicate PCR. The purified libraries were quantified using a Qubit 3.0 fluorometer, sized with a Bioanalyzer 2100, and then quantified again using the KAPA Library Quantification kit. A separate single-read 150-cycle Illumina NextSeq 550 flow cell was used to sequence each immunoSEQ 96-well plate. The original pipeline was this. The immunoSEQ output contained only junctional sequences without quality scores, so filtering could not match that applied to full-length reads. To assign V/J genes and CDR3, sequences were annotated using PyIR, a Python wrapper for IgBLAST v1.9, with IMGT germline references. Reads were filtered out if the reads had weak V/J assignments (E-value above 1e-6), no CDR3, stop codons, out-of-frame junctions, or ambiguous translated residues. V3J clonotypes were defined by identical inferred V gene, J gene, and CDR3 amino acid sequence. The percentage overlap between two repertoires was calculated by dividing the number of shared unique clonotypes by the size of the smaller repertoire. Three approaches were used to assess repertoire richness: RTK rarefaction, the Chao1 estimator, and Recon v2.1 estimates of unobserved clonotypes. Generation probabilities were computed with OLGA for all TCRbeta clonotypes obtained by the gDNA method from four donors. TCRdb took this table from immuneACCESS and kept in-frame rearrangements with V and J called. Such tables lack part of the clones; where checked against another copy, unresolved V genes explain under half of the gap, and the rest is unexplained. V and J calls and clone size are copied from that table; D and trimming were computed from the DNA. Counted in this sample were about 640,000 clones; more than 70% of them appeared once. Approximately 2% of the sample lies in the top ten.

The sequencing input was memory CD4+ T cells sorted from blood. Interpreted using the paper, the cell subset or site label stands for: CD45RA-negative fraction. This TCR was sampled from a woman aged 25-40 years in good health. The rearrangement joined TRBV7-2 to TRBJ2-7; TRBD2 is perhaps the D gene, given 6 matching bases. The CDR3 protein: CASSLDATSGEQYF. The DNA reads TGTGCCAGCAGCTTAGACGCGACTAGTGGCGAGCAGTACTTC.